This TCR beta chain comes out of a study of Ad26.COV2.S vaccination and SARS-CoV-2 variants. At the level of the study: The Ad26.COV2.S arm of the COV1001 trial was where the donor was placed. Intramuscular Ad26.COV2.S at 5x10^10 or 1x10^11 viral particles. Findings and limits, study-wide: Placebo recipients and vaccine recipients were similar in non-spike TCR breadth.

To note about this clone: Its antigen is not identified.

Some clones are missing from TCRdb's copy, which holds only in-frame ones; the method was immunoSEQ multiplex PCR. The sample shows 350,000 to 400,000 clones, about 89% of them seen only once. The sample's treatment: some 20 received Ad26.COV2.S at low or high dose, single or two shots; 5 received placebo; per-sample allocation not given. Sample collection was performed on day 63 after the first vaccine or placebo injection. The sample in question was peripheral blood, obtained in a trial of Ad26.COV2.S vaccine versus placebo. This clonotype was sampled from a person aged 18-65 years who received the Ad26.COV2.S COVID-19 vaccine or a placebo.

The CDR3 region is CASSLGHTNTGELFF. The CDR3 DNA reads as TGTGCCAGCAGTCTTGGACACACGAACACCGGGGAGCTGTTTTTT. The chain recombines TRBV5-4 with TRBJ2-2; the D gene is possibly TRBD1 (5 bases). This CDR3 has 15 residues. Germline lookup yields CDR1 SGHNT and CDR2 YYREEE (reference sequence). Trimming cost V 5 bases and J 0 bases, with 11 bases left between them. Combining the CDR3 with reference TRBV5-4 and TRBJ2-2 gives the whole variable domain ETGVTQSPTHLIKTRGQQVTLRCSSQSGHNTVSWYQQALGQGPQFIFQYYREEENGRGNFPPRFSGLQFPNYSSELNVNALELDDSALYLCASSLGHTNTGELFFGEGSRLTVL.